Listed here are 16 T cell receptor beta chains from one sample, sequenced in a study of blood T cell repertoires in COVID-19. The method was immunoSEQ multiplex PCR; TCRdb's version includes in-frame clones alone and lacks a portion of them. The table records about 210,000 clones, about four fifths of them present only once. Sequenced material: peripheral blood. All receptors come from a woman aged 45-60 years with active or convalescent COVID-19.

This chain uses TRBV5-6 with TRBJ1-2; the match to TRBD1 covers 9 bases. From germline, CDR1 is SGHDT and CDR2 YYEEEE. The CDR3 has 15 residues. The V segment lost 3 bases and the J segment 4 bases; nucleotides outside the gene matches: 7. CDR3 nucleotides: TGTGCCAGCAGCTCCCTGGACAGGGGAAGCTATGGCTACACCTTC. Protein: CASSSLDRGSYGYTF.

V usage is TRBV7-9 and J usage is TRBJ2-1; 8 positions agree with TRBD1. Germline V gene sequence: CDR1 SEHNR, CDR2 FQNEAQ (reference sequence). J gave up 5 bases and V 5 bases, and 8 bases lay outside the gene matches. The CDR3 totals 15 residues. This chain's CDR3 is CASSPRGQGNNEQFF. CDR3 nucleotides: TGTGCCAGCAGCCCCAGGGGGCAGGGGAACAATGAGCAGTTCTTC.

The genes are TRBV18 and TRBJ1-1, with D tentatively TRBD1 (6 bases). Germline assignment: CDR1 KGHSH and CDR2 LQKENI. The CDR3 has 15 amino acids. V was pared by 3 bases and J by 1 base, with 12 bases between. The CDR3 coding sequence is TGTGCCAGCTCACCCCTTCAGGGGAAGAACACTGAAGCTTTCTTT. This gives the protein CASSPLQGKNTEAFF.

About this clone: At one end, the junction sequence differs from germline, possibly due to a read error. The chain combines TRBV2 with TRBJ1-2, with 11 positions matching TRBD1. The CDR3 sequence is 14 residues long. The germline V gene encodes CDR1 SNHLY and CDR2 FYNNEI. The CDR3 spells CASREGDRGYGYTF. DNA of the CDR3: TGTGCCAGCAGGGAAGGGGACAGGGGGTATGGCTACACCTTC.

The rearrangement uses TRBV6-5 and TRBJ2-7, with 7 bases matching TRBD1. The CDR3 has 15 amino acids. The germline V gene encodes CDR1 MNHEY and CDR2 SVGAGI. Trimming cost V 4 bases and J 3 bases; bases outside gene matches: 9. This chain's CDR3 is CASSSTDRKNYEQYF. CDR3 bases: TGTGCCAGCAGTTCGACGGACAGGAAGAACTACGAGCAGTACTTC.

V usage is TRBV19 and J usage is TRBJ2-2, with 8 bases that match TRBD2. Germline values: CDR1 LNHDA, CDR2 SQIVND (reference sequence). This CDR3 contains 17 residues. After removal of 2 bases from V and 0 bases from J, the junction contained 5 bases not matched to a gene. CDR3 coding DNA: TGTGCCAGTAGTATATCCGCGACTAGCGCGAACACCGGGGAGCTGTTTTTT. Its protein product is CASSISATSANTGELFF. Drawing the rest from reference TRBV19 and TRBJ2-2, the complete variable domain is DGGITQSPKYLFRKEGQNVTLSCEQNLNHDAMYWYRQDPGQGLRLIYYSQIVNDFQKGDIAEGYSVSREKKESFPLTVTSAQKNPTAFYLCASSISATSANTGELFFGEGSRLTVL.

The chain is built from TRBV4-1 and TRBJ2-5; TRBD1 is a possible D gene (5 bases). This CDR3 spans 18 amino acids. CDR1 is MGHRA, CDR2 YSYEKL, per germline. Deletions cut 1 base from V and 7 bases from J, with 25 bases between. The CDR3 spells CASSQGSVVPDKVGTQYF. In nucleotides, the CDR3 is TGCGCCAGCAGCCAAGGTTCTGTAGTACCGGACAAAGTAGGGACCCAGTACTTC.

The V gene is TRBV4-1, the J gene TRBJ1-4, with D possibly being TRBD1 (5 bases). CDR3 length equals 16 residues. V was trimmed by 0 bases and J by 4 bases, leaving 12 bases between them. The germline CDR1 and CDR2 sequences are MGHRA and YSYEKL. The CDR3 loop is CASSQDIDSFNEKLFF. CDR3 nucleotides: TGCGCCAGCAGCCAAGATATCGACAGCTTTAATGAAAAACTGTTTTTT.

V usage is TRBV5-4 and J usage is TRBJ1-4; 8 bases are shared with TRBD1. The V gene end was trimmed by 4 bases and the J gene end by 4 bases; junction bases not matched to a gene: 3. Germline V gene sequence: CDR1 SGHNT, CDR2 YYREEE (reference sequence). The length of the CDR3 is 14 residues. CDR3 bases: TGTGCCAGCAGCCCAGGGGGCGGTAATGAAAAACTGTTTTTT. It yields the protein CASSPGGGNEKLFF.

This rearrangement joins TRBV27 to TRBJ1-2; D remains unclear. The CDR3 loop spans 14 amino acids. Trimming pared 0 bases from V and 7 bases from J, leaving 12 bases between. In germline, CDR1 is MNHEY, CDR2 SMNVEV (reference sequence). The CDR3 loop reads CASSLSRGMGGYTF. The CDR3 DNA follows: TGTGCCAGCAGTTTATCACGGGGTATGGGTGGCTACACCTTC.

The chain combines TRBV2 with TRBJ2-5, with TRBD2 matching over 11 bases. J lost 1 base, V lost 5 bases, and 12 bases had no gene match. In germline, CDR1 is SNHLY, CDR2 FYNNEI. CDR3 length equals 18 residues. CDR3 region: CASSPTSGTSGLQETQYF. The DNA for the CDR3 is TGTGCCAGCAGTCCTACGTCCGGGACTAGCGGCCTCCAAGAGACCCAGTACTTC.

The V and J genes are TRBV9 and TRBJ2-5; 7 bases fit TRBD2. CDR1 and CDR2 (germline): SGDLS, YYNGEE. Trimming took 1 base from V and 1 from J; bases not matched to a gene: 1. This CDR3 is built from 14 residues. The CDR3 nucleotides are TGTGCCAGCAGCGTAACGGGGGGCCAAGAGACCCAGTACTTC. Residues: CASSVTGGQETQYF.

This clone was seen once. This rearrangement joins TRBV6-1 to TRBJ1-2; 9 bases line up with TRBD1. V gave up 2 bases and J gave up 8 bases; unmatched junction bases: 9. There are 15 residues in the CDR3. Germline V gene lookup returns CDR1 MNHNS and CDR2 SASEGT. The chain's CDR3 is CASSERATGGVGYTF. CDR3 in DNA: TGTGCCAGCAGTGAACGGGCAACAGGGGGCGTGGGCTACACCTTC.

The genes are TRBV3-1 (or the pseudogene TRBV3-2) and TRBJ2-2, with 7 bases fitting TRBD1. Germline V gives CDR1 LGHDT, CDR2 YNNKEL (reference sequence). CDR3 length: 17 residues. V gave up 2 bases and J gave up 5 bases; unmatched junction bases: 11. This CDR3 is CASSQTMDRRKTGELFF. The CDR3 DNA follows: TGTGCCAGCAGCCAAACCATGGACAGGAGAAAGACCGGGGAGCTGTTTTTT.

The V call is TRBV28, the J call TRBJ1-2; no clear D. In germline, CDR1 is MDHEN, CDR2 SYDVKM. Trimming left V 6 bases short and J 0 bases short, with 5 bases between. The CDR3 totals 12 residues. The CDR3 sequence is CASRSTNYGYTF. CDR3 in DNA: TGTGCCAGCAGATCCACTAACTATGGCTACACCTTC.

The J gene is TRBJ2-3, the V gene TRBV5-4; D is perhaps TRBD2 (5 bases). Germline V gene data show CDR1 as SGHNT and CDR2 as YYREEE (reference sequence). The CDR3 spans 18 residues. V lost 4 bases, J lost 2 bases, and 23 bases lay in between. CDR3 in amino acids: CASSPGSAPGGPTDTQYF. The CDR3 region has the DNA TGTGCCAGCAGCCCCGGGTCGGCACCCGGAGGCCCCACAGATACGCAGTATTTT.